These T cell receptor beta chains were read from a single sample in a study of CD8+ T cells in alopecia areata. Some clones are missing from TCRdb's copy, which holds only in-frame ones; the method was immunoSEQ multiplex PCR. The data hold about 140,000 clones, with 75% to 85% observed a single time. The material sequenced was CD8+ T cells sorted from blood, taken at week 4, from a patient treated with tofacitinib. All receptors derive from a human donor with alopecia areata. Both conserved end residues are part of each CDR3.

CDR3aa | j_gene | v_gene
CASSLGGGKETQYF | TRBJ2-5 | TRBV7-6
CASRLTGGNEQFF | TRBJ2-1 | TRBV4-1
CASSSQGRIGLGGYTF | TRBJ1-2 | TRBV28
CASSYGQGFGYTF | TRBJ1-2 | TRBV6-5
CASSQDPYETQYF | TRBJ2-5 | TRBV14
CASSTFADTQYF | TRBJ2-3 | TRBV13
CASSPRTSGTYEQYF | TRBJ2-7 | TRBV6-5
CASSQDRLAGDTDTQYF | TRBJ2-3 | TRBV4-2
CASSRVPWDYTF | TRBJ1-2 | TRBV11-1
CASSVSGVGNEQYF | TRBJ2-7 | TRBV9
CASGLSSRWAQFF | TRBJ2-1 | TRBV12-5
CASRTSGGRDTQYF | TRBJ2-3 | TRBV2
CASSRRDNKNIQYF | TRBJ2-4 | TRBV6-1
CSVETTSVNEQFF | TRBJ2-1 | TRBV29-1
CASSQSFLWGKFVVSGELFF | TRBJ2-2 | TRBV23-1
CASSLGMTGSSEAFF | TRBJ1-1 | TRBV5-1
CASSFAADRGRNEQYF | TRBJ2-7 | TRBV5-6
CASSPRTGARSYNSPLHF | TRBJ1-6 | TRBV7-8
CAINRQGPNNEQFF | TRBJ2-1 | TRBV10-3
CASSPGGYEQYF | TRBJ2-7 | TRBV19
CASSYKGGTGELFF | TRBJ2-2 | TRBV6-5
CASSVYQGLAGSNEQFF | TRBJ2-1 | TRBV9
CATTGTSHYEQYF | TRBJ2-7 | TRBV15
CASSLVGQQRGSYEQYF | TRBJ2-7 | TRBV7-9
CASSLSAGHLTEKLFF | TRBJ1-4 | TRBV27
CASSLGQSSGNTIYF | TRBJ1-3 | TRBV2
CASSANTEAFF | TRBJ1-1 | TRBV27
CASGPRETQYF | TRBJ2-5 | TRBV6-5
CASSPGTGRETQYF | TRBJ2-5 | TRBV6-6
CASSLASYQRGIHSYNEQFF | TRBJ2-1 | TRBV7-6
CASSQTTGYYGYTF | TRBJ1-2 | TRBV14
CASSNTVRGSTDTQYF | TRBJ2-3 | TRBV7-9
CASSPGQGVYNEQFF | TRBJ2-1 | TRBV5-1
CASSQEQGANTGELFF | TRBJ2-2 | TRBV4-1
CASAGDPGGQPQHF | TRBJ1-5 | TRBV27
CASSDSWGLETQYF | TRBJ2-5 | TRBV6-1
CASSQFGVRQPQHF | TRBJ1-5 | TRBV4-1
CASSAESTQDEQYF | TRBJ2-7 | TRBV28
CAIRGPGSDTEAFF | TRBJ1-1 | TRBV10-3
CASSSGQGDQPQHF | TRBJ1-5 | TRBV5-1
CASSTSGTAYEQYF | TRBJ2-7 | TRBV7-2
CASSLSPAWEQYF | TRBJ2-7 | TRBV7-9
CASSRPVGGGWYEQYF | TRBJ2-7 | TRBV27
CASSLSGNTFYEQYF | TRBJ2-7 | TRBV27
CAISEQGAYEQYF | TRBJ2-7 | TRBV10-3
CASSFQGWGQETQYF | TRBJ2-5 | TRBV27
CSVPQDPLGEEGYGYTF | TRBJ1-2 | TRBV29-1
CASSEGGNQPQHF | TRBJ1-5 | TRBV2
CASSPLTGGNQPQHF | TRBJ1-5 | TRBV6-5
CASSAGGNSNQPQHF | TRBJ1-5 | TRBV9